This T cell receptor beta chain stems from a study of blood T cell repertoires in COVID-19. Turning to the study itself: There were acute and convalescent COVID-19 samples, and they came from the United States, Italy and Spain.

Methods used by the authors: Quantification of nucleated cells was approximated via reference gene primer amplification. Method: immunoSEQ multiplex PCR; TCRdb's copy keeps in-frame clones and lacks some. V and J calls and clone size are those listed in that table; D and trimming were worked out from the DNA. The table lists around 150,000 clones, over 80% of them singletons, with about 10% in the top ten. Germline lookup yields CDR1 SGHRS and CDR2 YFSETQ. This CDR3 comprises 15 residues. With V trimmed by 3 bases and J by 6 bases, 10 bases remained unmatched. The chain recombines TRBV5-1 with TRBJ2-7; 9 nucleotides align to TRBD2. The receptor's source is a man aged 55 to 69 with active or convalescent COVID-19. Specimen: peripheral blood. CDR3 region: CASSSIGTSPSEQYF. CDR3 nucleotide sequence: TGCGCCAGCAGCTCAATCGGGACTAGCCCTAGCGAGCAGTACTTC.